The present T cell receptor beta chain was sequenced within a study of blood T cell repertoires in COVID-19 (dated by TCRdb to 2019 to 2021). About the investigation overall: Samples covering the acute and convalescent phases of COVID-19 were provided by collaborators in the United States, Italy and Spain. Sample metadata almost always included a de-identified subject ID, COVID-19 status, age in years and sex. Samples came from the ongoing ImmuneRACE study (first 160 participants) plus 1,254 subjects from 6 global collaborators. The prospective study material was composed of cDNA or gDNA derived from T cells, B-cell-depleted T cells, or PBMCs. Where available, HLA class I and class II types were taken from metadata supplied by the sample provider and were not determined by assay-based typing. Subjects who had been exposed to COVID-19, were actively infected with it, or had recovered from it provided the deeply sampled blood TCRbeta repertoires that made up the dataset. The repertoires were made available in a free public database intended to serve as a resource for research on the immune response to SARS-CoV-2.

The germline V end is reduced by 1 base and the J end by 2 bases; junction bases left unmatched: 4. From cysteine to phenylalanine, the CDR3 is 15 amino acids long. The only DNA kept is the CDR3, 45 bases in frame from the first base. The germline V gene sets CDR1 to WSHSY and CDR2 to SAAADI. In Seattle, one collaborating source enrolled patients while the infection was active and tracked those patients longitudinally over the course of disease. Collaborating institutions collected whole blood in K2EDTA tubes following their own protocols. Collaborator samples were shipped for TCRbeta analysis as frozen whole blood, isolated PBMCs, or DNA extracted from either sample type. TCRbeta CDR3 regions were amplified from genomic DNA by means of the immunoSEQ Assay, a bias-controlled multiplex PCR. The study's processing was this. The number of nucleated cells in each sample was estimated from the amplification of reference gene primers within the assay. To quantify the absolute abundance of each unique TCRbeta CDR3 rearrangement, sequence reads were collapsed and filtered. For each sample, productive Simpson clonality was calculated as the square root of Simpson's diversity index over productive rearrangements. This immuneACCESS table, as held by TCRdb, lists in-frame sequences with V and J called but not all clones. Of the missing ones, under half trace to an unresolved V gene in checked studies; the others have no known cause. V and J calls and clone size follow that table, whereas D and trimming were derived from the DNA. The sample table shows 150,000 to 200,000 clones, and less than 90% are seen once. In total, the top ten clones hold approximately 15% of the sample.

General study outcomes and caveats: Clinical and demographic metadata were provided uncurated, with the amount varying by source and participant.

This clone came up once. Its target antigen remains unknown. Base qualities are not provided; no much larger clone lies one nucleotide away. Sequences were obtained from peripheral blood. The chain links TRBV10-2 with TRBJ1-2, and TRBD1 matches 7 of the central bases. The clonotype originates from a woman in her 70s with COVID-19, enrolled during active disease. The CDR3 amino acid sequence is: CASSELKTGNYGYTF. The bases read TGCGCCAGCAGTGAGTTGAAGACAGGGAACTATGGCTACACCTTC.